The 30 T cell receptor beta chains given below trace back to one sample, sequenced in a study of cytomegalovirus exposure and HLA in healthy donors (dated by TCRdb to the late 2010s). Receptors were amplified or captured by the immunoSEQ multiplex PCR assay. For the multiplex PCR, a mixture combining 60 forward primers for TCR Vbeta segments and 13 reverse primers for TCR Jbeta segments was used. TCRdb took this table from immuneACCESS and kept in-frame rearrangements with V and J called. Such tables lack part of the clones; where checked against another copy, unresolved V genes explain under half of the gap, and the rest is unexplained. A total of about 180,000 clones appear in this sample, roughly 82% of them only once. The top ten hold less than 2% of the sample. Sample: PBMCs. These receptors all stem from a man between 35 and 55 years old in good health and CMV-seronegative.

The chain is built from TRBV28 and TRBJ1-2; 12 positions match TRBD1. The CDR3 runs 15 residues. J gave up 6 bases and V 2 bases, and 4 bases lay outside the gene matches. Germline loops: CDR1 MDHEN, CDR2 SYDVKM. As DNA, the CDR3 is TGTGCCAGCAGTTTACCGGGACAGGGGGCGCATGGCTACACCTTC. Translating it yields CASSLPGQGAHGYTF.

The J gene is TRBJ2-1, the V gene TRBV7-9; D remains ambiguous. The CDR3 spans 13 residues. Germline V gene lookup returns CDR1 SEHNR and CDR2 FQNEAQ (reference sequence). Deletions cut 2 bases from V and 5 bases from J, with 7 bases between. This chain's CDR3 is CASSLNYNNEQFF. The CDR3 DNA follows: TGTGCCAGCAGCTTAAACTATAACAATGAGCAGTTCTTC.

This clone has a single count. The V gene is TRBV9, the J gene TRBJ1-4, with 8 nucleotides matching TRBD1. Per germline, CDR1 SGDLS and CDR2 YYNGEE. The CDR3 totals 17 residues. With 0 bases clipped from V and 0 bases from J, the junction kept 4 bases outside the gene matches. DNA of the CDR3: TGTGCCAGCAGCGTAGGGACAGGGTCCTCAACTAATGAAAAACTGTTTTTT. Encoded protein: CASSVGTGSSTNEKLFF.

This clone was counted once. This chain joins TRBV4-3 and TRBJ2-3, with 13 bases that match TRBD2. Germline V lookup: CDR1 LGHNA, CDR2 YSLEER. The V and J ends lost 2 bases and 2 bases, in that order; junction bases with no gene match: 4. CDR3 length: 17 residues. In DNA, the CDR3 is TGCGCCAGCAGCCAACAACTAGCGGGGGGGCACACAGATACGCAGTATTTT. As protein: CASSQQLAGGHTDTQYF.

The V gene is TRBV28, the J gene TRBJ1-1, with D perhaps matching TRBD1 (6 bases). V gave up 5 bases and J gave up 2 bases, with 21 bases separating them. The germline V gene encodes CDR1 MDHEN and CDR2 SYDVKM. The CDR3 runs 17 residues. The CDR3 sequence is CASSRIRGYLGNTEAFF. CDR3 sequence (DNA): TGTGCCAGCAGTAGAATCAGGGGTTATTTAGGAAACACTGAAGCTTTCTTT.

This clone was detected only once. The J gene is TRBJ2-7, the V gene TRBV30; no clear D gene. The V end was cut by 3 bases, the J end by 5 bases, with 14 bases between. The CDR3 sequence is 13 residues long. The V gene's germline CDR1 is GTSNPN and CDR2 SVGIG (reference sequence). CDR3 bases: TGTGCCTGGAGCCCGACACTGTATAACGAGCAGTACTTC. Amino acids: CAWSPTLYNEQYF.

This chain links TRBV27 with TRBJ1-2; D gene ambiguous. This CDR3 is built from 16 residues. Germline lookup yields CDR1 MNHEY and CDR2 SMNVEV (reference sequence). V shed 1 base and J shed 0 bases, with 12 bases lying between them. CDR3 DNA sequence: TGTGCCAGCAGTTTATTTCCCCGGCAGGCTAACTATGGCTACACCTTC. It yields the protein CASSLFPRQANYGYTF.

This chain joins TRBV29-1 and TRBJ1-6, with TRBD1 identical over 9 bases. The V and J ends lost 6 bases and 7 bases, in that order; junction bases with no gene match: 7. The germline gives CDR1 SQVTM, CDR2 ANQGSEA. The CDR3 has 14 amino acids. The CDR3 loop reads CSVAQGARNSPLHF. DNA of the CDR3: TGCAGCGTGGCACAGGGGGCGAGGAATTCACCCCTCCACTTT. Together with reference TRBV29-1 and TRBJ1-6, the CDR3 gives the full variable domain: SAVISQKPSRDICQRGTSLTIQCQVDSQVTMMFWYRQQPGQSLTLIATANQGSEATYESGFVIDKFPISRPNLTFSTLTVSNMSPEDSSIYLCSVAQGARNSPLHFGNGTRLTVT.

This sequence joins TRBV4-1 and TRBJ2-5, with 16 bases that match TRBD2. This CDR3 contains 18 residues. The J segment lost 5 bases and the V segment lost 1 base, leaving 7 bases of the junction unmatched. Looked up from germline, CDR1 is MGHRA and CDR2 is YSYEKL. DNA of the CDR3: TGCGCCAGCAGCCAAGGTTCAACGGGACTAGCGGGAGGGGAGACCCAGTACTTC. It yields the protein CASSQGSTGLAGGETQYF.

This chain connects TRBV28 to TRBJ2-7; TRBD1 agrees at 7 bases. This CDR3 is built from 15 residues. Germline V gives CDR1 MDHEN, CDR2 SYDVKM. J gave up 0 bases and V 5 bases, and 7 bases lay outside the gene matches. The CDR3: CASSLPGTVSYEQYF. The CDR3 DNA sequence: TGTGCCAGCAGTCTACCCGGGACAGTCTCCTACGAGCAGTACTTC.

The CDR3 bases are TGTGCCAGCAGCTCACAGGGTTACACCATATATTTT. Protein: CASSSQGYTIYF. This rearrangement joins TRBV7-8 to TRBJ1-3, with TRBD1 as a possible D gene (6 bases). Trimming removed 4 bases from V and 8 bases from J, with 9 bases in between. CDR3 length equals 12 residues. CDR1 and CDR2 from the germline V gene are SGHVS and FQNEAQ.

The chain couples TRBV5-1 to TRBJ2-1; 13 bases align to TRBD2. The CDR3 extends over 16 amino acids. With 4 bases clipped from V and 5 bases from J, the junction kept 6 bases outside the gene matches. Germline CDR1 and CDR2: SGHRS and YFSETQ. This chain's CDR3 is CASSQGTSGINNEQFF. DNA for the CDR3: TGCGCCAGCAGCCAAGGGACTAGCGGGATTAACAATGAGCAGTTCTTC.

This rearrangement joins TRBV10-3 to TRBJ2-5, with 12 positions matching TRBD1. The germline gives CDR1 ENHRY, CDR2 SYGVKD. This CDR3 region has 15 residues. Germline trimming cut 2 bases from V and 5 bases from J; bases unmatched to any gene: 3. The CDR3 is CAISERDRGQETQYF. The CDR3 bases are TGTGCCATCAGTGAGCGGGACAGGGGGCAGGAGACCCAGTACTTC.

The chain carries TRBV9 and TRBJ2-1; D is ambiguous. Between the trimmed V and J ends, which lost 0 bases and 9 bases, there was a span of 19 bases. Germline V CDR1 and CDR2: SGDLS, YYNGEE. The length of the CDR3 is 16 residues. CDR3 amino acids: CASSVASTVLYREQFF. The DNA for the CDR3 is TGTGCCAGCAGCGTAGCTTCTACGGTCCTCTACCGTGAGCAGTTCTTC.

This chain's CDR3 is CASSYSGTRLDTIYF. CDR3 nucleotides: TGTGCCAGCAGTTACTCGGGGACACGTCTTGACACCATATATTTT. The chain employs TRBV6-5 and TRBJ1-3; a weak D match, TRBD1 (6 bases). The germline gives CDR1 MNHEY, CDR2 SVGAGI. The CDR3 consists of 15 residues. V lost 0 bases and J 8 bases, leaving 14 bases between the germline ends.

The V gene is TRBV28, the J gene TRBJ2-5; D is perhaps TRBD2 (5 bases). The germline V gene encodes CDR1 MDHEN and CDR2 SYDVKM. This CDR3 comprises 15 residues. V was trimmed by 6 bases and J by 5 bases, leaving 19 bases between them. CDR3: CASRGSPVPRETQYF. The CDR3 region has the DNA TGTGCCAGCAGGGGGAGTCCCGTACCCCGGGAGACCCAGTACTTC.

Turning to this clone: Other DNA sequences within the sample encode an identical CDR3. The rearrangement uses TRBV7-3 and TRBJ1-5; D is possibly TRBD1 (6 bases). The germline V gene has CDR1 SGHTA and CDR2 FQGTGA. CDR3 size: 13 residues. V lost 0 bases to trimming and J lost 10 bases, with 10 bases between them. CDR3 region: CASSLTSGDPQHF. In DNA form, the CDR3 reads TGTGCCAGCAGCTTAACGTCAGGGGATCCCCAGCATTTT. Full variable domain (missing parts from reference TRBV7-3 and TRBJ1-5): GAGVSQTPSNKVTEKGKYVELRCDPISGHTALYWYRQSLGQGPEFLIYFQGTGAADDSGLPNDRFFAVRPEGSVSTLKIQRTERGDSAVYLCASSLTSGDPQHFGDGTRLSIL.

The chain has TRBV7-9 and TRBJ2-2, with TRBD1 matching over 9 bases. This CDR3 comprises 15 residues. The ends lost 7 bases at V and 8 bases at J; junction bases unmatched: 11. The germline V gene has CDR1 SEHNR and CDR2 FQNEAQ (reference sequence). CDR3 nucleotide sequence: TGTGCCAGCAAACTCGGACAGGGGAGGATGGGGGAGCTGTTTTTT. Its protein product is CASKLGQGRMGELFF.

The V and J genes are TRBV27 and TRBJ1-2; TRBD1 might be the D (5 bases). The V and J ends lost 3 bases and 5 bases respectively, with 16 bases between them. The CDR3 is 15 residues long. From germline, CDR1 is MNHEY and CDR2 SMNVEV (reference sequence). CDR3 in DNA: TGTGCCAGCAGTTTGTTCTGGGGCACCGCGTATGGCTACACCTTC. Amino acids: CASSLFWGTAYGYTF.

This sequence joins TRBV2 and TRBJ2-1; 11 nucleotides match TRBD1. Germline V gives CDR1 SNHLY, CDR2 FYNNEI. The CDR3 length is 13 residues. The ends lost 8 bases at V and 9 bases at J; junction bases unmatched: 6. CDR3: CASRGQGASEQFF. CDR3 nucleotide sequence: TGTGCCAGCCGAGGACAGGGGGCGAGTGAGCAGTTCTTC.

This sequence joins TRBV18 and TRBJ1-2; D is unresolved. V lost 4 bases to trimming and J lost 3 bases, with 12 bases between them. Germline V lookup: CDR1 KGHSH, CDR2 LQKENI. CDR3 length equals 14 residues. The CDR3 sequence is CASSRREGDYGYTF. The CDR3 DNA reads TGTGCCAGCTCACGGCGAGAAGGAGACTATGGCTACACCTTC.

CDR3: CASSPPRGTEAFF. The CDR3 coding sequence is TGTGCCAGCAGCCCGCCGAGGGGGACTGAAGCTTTCTTT. The chain has TRBV2 and TRBJ1-1; a weak D match, TRBD1 (6 bases). The CDR3 runs 13 residues. V was shortened by 6 bases and J by 5 bases, with 13 bases between the two germline ends. In germline, CDR1 is SNHLY, CDR2 FYNNEI. The whole variable domain, filled in from reference TRBV2 and TRBJ1-1, reads EPEVTQTPSHQVTQMGQEVILRCVPISNHLYFYWYRQILGQKVEFLVSFYNNEISEKSEIFDDQFSVERPDGSNFTLKIRSTKLEDSAMYFCASSPPRGTEAFFGQGTRLTVV.

This chain joins TRBV10-3 and TRBJ2-5, with TRBD2 as a possible D gene (6 bases). Germline V gene sequence: CDR1 ENHRY, CDR2 SYGVKD. The CDR3 is made up of 13 amino acids. V shed 4 bases and J shed 5 bases, with 11 bases lying between them. CDR3 region: CAISVLATETQYF. The CDR3 bases are TGTGCCATCAGTGTTCTAGCGACGGAGACCCAGTACTTC.

This chain links TRBV11-2 with TRBJ2-5; possible D gene TRBD1, 6 bases. V dropped 1 base and J dropped 3 bases, with 18 bases sitting between them. The CDR3 has 17 residues. Germline CDR1 is SGHAT and CDR2 is FQNNGV. DNA for the CDR3: TGTGCCAGCAGCTTAGGGGGACAAGCCCGCCAAAAAGAGACCCAGTACTTC. It is translated as CASSLGGQARQKETQYF.

This clone was seen just once. The chain employs TRBV7-9 and TRBJ1-6; 7 nucleotides agree with TRBD1. Germline V gene lookup returns CDR1 SEHNR and CDR2 FQNEAQ (reference sequence). V lost 2 bases, J lost 6 bases, and 4 bases stayed unmatched. This CDR3 has 15 residues. The CDR3 is CASSLWTGFNSPLHF. CDR3 DNA: TGTGCCAGCAGCTTATGGACAGGATTTAATTCACCCCTCCACTTT.

J is TRBJ1-1 and V is TRBV7-2; 9 bases are a match to TRBD1. The V and J ends lost 2 bases and 4 bases, in that order; junction bases with no gene match: 5. Germline V CDR1 and CDR2: SGHTA, FQGNSA. The CDR3 has 15 amino acids. This chain's CDR3 is CASSLIPTGGTEAFF. The CDR3 DNA reads TGTGCCAGCAGCTTAATACCGACAGGGGGCACTGAAGCTTTCTTT.

The gene calls are TRBV5-8 and TRBJ2-3; 12 bases fit TRBD1. The V segment lost 4 bases and the J segment 4 bases; nucleotides outside the gene matches: 4. The germline gives CDR1 SGHTS, CDR2 YDEGEE. The CDR3 length is 15 residues. This CDR3 reads CASSRDRGQADTQYF. The CDR3 DNA sequence: TGTGCCAGCAGCCGGGACAGGGGGCAAGCAGATACGCAGTATTTT. The whole variable domain, remainder taken from reference TRBV5-8 and TRBJ2-3, is EAGVTQSPTHLIKTRGQQATLRCSPISGHTSVYWYQQALGLGLQFLLWYDEGEERNRGNFPPRFSGRQFPNYSSELNVNALELEDSALYLCASSRDRGQADTQYFGPGTRLTVL.

This clone was seen more than once but under ten times. This sequence joins TRBV29-1 and TRBJ1-1; no firm D call. Per the germline V gene, CDR1 is SQVTM and CDR2 is ANQGSEA. V was clipped by 5 bases and J by 8 bases, with 12 bases between them. CDR3 length equals 11 residues. The chain's CDR3 is CSVLFGSEAFF. CDR3 bases: TGCAGCGTTCTTTTCGGGAGCGAAGCTTTCTTT.

This clone was recorded once. V gene TRBV2 combines with J gene TRBJ1-5; D call uncertain. The CDR3 spans 14 residues. Germline loops: CDR1 SNHLY, CDR2 FYNNEI. V gave up 7 bases and J gave up 0 bases, with 10 bases separating them. CDR3 nucleotide sequence: TGTGCCAGCACTCTCCAGAATAGCAATCAGCCCCAGCATTTT. Its protein is CASTLQNSNQPQHF.

V and J are TRBV5-1 and TRBJ1-1, with D uncertain. The CDR3 is 15 residues long. Trimming cost V 4 bases and J 4 bases, with 17 bases left between them. Germline assignment: CDR1 SGHRS and CDR2 YFSETQ. The CDR3 is CASSESGTSATEAFF. CDR3 DNA sequence: TGCGCCAGCAGCGAGTCAGGAACTTCCGCCACTGAAGCTTTCTTT.